The 7 T cell receptor beta chains below come from one sample, sequenced in a study of shared clonotypes between healthy human individuals. Assay used: immunoSEQ multiplex PCR; TCRdb lists only in-frame clones, some missing. Of 1.5 million to 1.9 million clones in the sample, approximately 98% were seen once. The source material was naive CD4+ T cells sorted from blood. This sample's subset: CD45RA+ positively selected. Receptors originate from a man aged 30 to 45 in good health.

The gene calls are TRBV4-3 and TRBJ2-1; D is perhaps TRBD2 (5 bases). V was clipped by 1 base and J by 3 bases, with 16 bases between them. CDR1 is LGHNA and CDR2 is YSLEER in the germline V gene. The CDR3 is made up of 17 amino acids. CDR3 sequence reads: CASSQVLTGSFYNEQFF. The CDR3 nucleotides are TGCGCCAGCAGCCAAGTCTTGACGGGATCCTTCTACAATGAGCAGTTCTTC.

J is TRBJ2-3 and V is TRBV27; TRBD2 matches at 11 bases. In germline, CDR1 is MNHEY, CDR2 SMNVEV (reference sequence). The ends lost 2 bases at V and 6 bases at J; junction bases unmatched: 10. The CDR3 has 17 amino acids. The DNA for the CDR3 is TGTGCCAGCAGTTTACGGGGACTAGCGGCCCTAGGGGATACGCAGTATTTT. This sequence encodes CASSLRGLAALGDTQYF.

The chain carries TRBV6-6 and TRBJ2-7; possibly TRBD1 for D (6 bases). V was cut by 8 bases and J by 4 bases, with 15 bases left in between. The germline CDR1 and CDR2 sequences are MNHNY and SVGAGI (reference sequence). CDR3 length: 13 amino acids. The CDR3 reads CASHQGPSYEQYF. In nucleotides, the CDR3 is TGTGCCAGCCACCAGGGGCCTTCATACGAGCAGTACTTC.

The chain carries TRBV5-1 and TRBJ2-7; TRBD1 agrees at 9 bases. This CDR3 has 14 residues. Per germline, CDR1 SGHRS and CDR2 YFSETQ. Trimming took 4 bases from V and 1 from J; bases not matched to a gene: 3. The CDR3: CASSPQGASYEQYF. CDR3 nucleotides: TGCGCCAGCAGCCCACAGGGGGCTTCCTACGAGCAGTACTTC. Full variable domain (rest looked up from reference TRBV5-1 and TRBJ2-7): KAGVTQTPRYLIKTRGQQVTLSCSPISGHRSVSWYQQTPGQGLQFLFEYFSETQRNKGNFPGRFSGRQFSNSRSEMNVSTLELGDSALYLCASSPQGASYEQYFGPGTRLTVT.

The chain carries TRBV5-4 and TRBJ1-2, with unresolved D. The CDR3 is made up of 13 amino acids. Per germline, CDR1 SGHNT and CDR2 YYREEE (reference sequence). Trimming stripped 2 bases from V and 8 bases from J, with 13 bases between. CDR3: CASSFDPEAGYTF. DNA for the CDR3: TGTGCCAGCAGCTTTGACCCCGAAGCAGGCTACACCTTC.

The CDR3 here is CASSPLEDSSEAFF. The CDR3, as DNA: TGTGCCAGCTCACCCCTAGAGGACTCTTCTGAAGCTTTCTTT. V gene TRBV18 combines with J gene TRBJ1-1; D is unresolved. The V gene lost 3 bases and the J gene lost 6 bases, with 14 bases spanning the gap. The CDR3 has 14 residues. Germline V CDR1 and CDR2: KGHSH, LQKENI.

The chain carries TRBV18 and TRBJ2-7; 12 bases are a match to TRBD2. J was trimmed by 2 bases and V by 5 bases; bases with no gene match: 4. This CDR3 comprises 15 residues. The germline CDR1 and CDR2 sequences are KGHSH and LQKENI. The CDR3 nucleotides read TGTGCCAGCTCAACCGGACTAGCGGGACCCTACGAGCAGTACTTC. It is translated as CASSTGLAGPYEQYF.